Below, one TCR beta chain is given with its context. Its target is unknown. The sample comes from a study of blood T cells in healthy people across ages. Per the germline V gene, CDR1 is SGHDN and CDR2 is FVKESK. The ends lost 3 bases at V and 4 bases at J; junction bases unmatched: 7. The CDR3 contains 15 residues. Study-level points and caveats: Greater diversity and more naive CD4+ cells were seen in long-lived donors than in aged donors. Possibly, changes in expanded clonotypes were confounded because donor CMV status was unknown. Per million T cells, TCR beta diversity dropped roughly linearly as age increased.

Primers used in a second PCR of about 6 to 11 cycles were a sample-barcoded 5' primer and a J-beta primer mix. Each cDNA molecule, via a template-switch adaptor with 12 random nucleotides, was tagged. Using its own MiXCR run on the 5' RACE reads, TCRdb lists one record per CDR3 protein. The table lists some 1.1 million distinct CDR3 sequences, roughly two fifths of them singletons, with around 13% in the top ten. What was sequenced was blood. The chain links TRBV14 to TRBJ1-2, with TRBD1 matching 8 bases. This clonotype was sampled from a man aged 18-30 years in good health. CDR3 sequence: CASSQLGQGVYGYTF. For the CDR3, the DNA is TGTGCCAGCAGCCAGCTAGGACAGGGAGTCTATGGCTACACCTTC.